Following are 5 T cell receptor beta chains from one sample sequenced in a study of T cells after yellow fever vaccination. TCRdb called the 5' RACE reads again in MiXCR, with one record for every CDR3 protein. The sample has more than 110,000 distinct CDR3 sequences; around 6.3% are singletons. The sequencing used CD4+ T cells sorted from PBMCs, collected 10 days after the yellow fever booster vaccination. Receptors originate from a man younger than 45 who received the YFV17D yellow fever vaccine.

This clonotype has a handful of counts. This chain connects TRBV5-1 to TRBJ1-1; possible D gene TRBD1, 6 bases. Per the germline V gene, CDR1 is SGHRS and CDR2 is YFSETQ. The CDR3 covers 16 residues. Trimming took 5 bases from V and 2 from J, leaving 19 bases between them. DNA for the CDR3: TGCGCCAGCAGTAGAGGGCAGGGGTCGTATAACACTGAAGCTTTCTTT. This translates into CASSRGQGSYNTEAFF.

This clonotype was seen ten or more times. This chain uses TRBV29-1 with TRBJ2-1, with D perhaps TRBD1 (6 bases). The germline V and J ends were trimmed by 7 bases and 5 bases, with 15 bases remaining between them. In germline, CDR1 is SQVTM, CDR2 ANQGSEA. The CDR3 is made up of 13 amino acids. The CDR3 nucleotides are TGCAGCGCAGGGTTACAGGGTAACAATGAGCAGTTCTTC. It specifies CSAGLQGNNEQFF.

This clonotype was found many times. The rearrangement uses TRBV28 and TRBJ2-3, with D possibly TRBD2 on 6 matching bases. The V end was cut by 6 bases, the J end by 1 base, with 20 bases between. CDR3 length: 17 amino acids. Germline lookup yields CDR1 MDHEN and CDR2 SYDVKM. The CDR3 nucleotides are TGTGCCAGCAGACACACGGGACTCGGGGGACGCACAGATACGCAGTATTTT. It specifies CASRHTGLGGRTDTQYF.

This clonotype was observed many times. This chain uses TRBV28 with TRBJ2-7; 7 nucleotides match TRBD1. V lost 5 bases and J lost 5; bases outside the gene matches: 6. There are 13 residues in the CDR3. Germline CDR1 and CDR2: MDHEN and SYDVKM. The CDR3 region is CASSPKDRDEQYF. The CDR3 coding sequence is TGTGCCAGCAGTCCTAAAGACAGGGACGAGCAGTACTTC.

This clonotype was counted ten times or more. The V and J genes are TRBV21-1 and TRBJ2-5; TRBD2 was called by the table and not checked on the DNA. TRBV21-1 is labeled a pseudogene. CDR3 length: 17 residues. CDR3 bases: TGTGCCAGCAGCGAACTCCCCTGGCGGGAGAGCCAAGAGACCCAGTACTTC. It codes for CASSELPWRESQETQYF.